One sample yielded the 20 T cell receptor beta chains listed below, sequenced in a study of beta chain features in type 1 diabetes. Whole-study findings and limits: TCRB CDR3 length was moderately but significantly reduced in all four CD4+ subsets of Type 1 diabetes patients.

Expressed TCRB transcripts were sequenced because the isolated RNA had all been reverse transcribed beforehand. Sequencing used immunoSEQ multiplex PCR; TCRdb keeps in-frame clones, though not all of them. Of around 260,000 clones in the sample, around 21% were seen once. No antigen is known for these receptors. Sequencing was performed on naive CD4+ T cells from blood. The origin of the receptors is a middle-aged woman with type 1 diabetes.

The chain carries TRBV5-1 and TRBJ2-7, with D maybe TRBD1 (5 bases). The CDR3 runs to 13 residues. The germline gives CDR1 SGHRS, CDR2 YFSETQ. Trimming stripped 0 bases from V and 8 bases from J, with 12 bases between. This chain's CDR3 is CASSLAPTAQQYF. Here the CDR3 DNA reads TGCGCCAGCAGCTTGGCCCCGACAGCGCAGCAGTACTTC.

The chain is built from TRBV6-6 and TRBJ1-6; 7 nucleotides agree with TRBD1. V was clipped by 7 bases and J by 19 bases; unmatched bases: 10. The CDR3 consists of 11 residues. The germline V gene has CDR1 MNHNY and CDR2 SVGAGI (reference sequence). CDR3 sequence reads: CASTPGTAFHF. The CDR3 nucleotides read TGTGCCAGCACGCCGGGGACAGCCTTTCACTTT.

The gene calls are TRBV7-2 and TRBJ2-7; tentatively, D is TRBD1 (5 bases). Trimming took 6 bases from V and 1 from J, leaving 10 bases between them. The length of the CDR3 is 13 residues. Germline V lookup: CDR1 SGHTA, CDR2 FQGNSA. The CDR3 loop reads CASSTGWSYEQYF. The CDR3 DNA reads TGTGCCAGCAGTACAGGTTGGTCCTACGAGCAGTACTTC.

This chain joins TRBV5-1 and TRBJ1-2, with a weak D call TRBD1 (5 bases). CDR3 length: 17 residues. Trimming stripped 7 bases from V and 8 bases from J, with 30 bases between. Germline CDR1 is SGHRS and CDR2 is YFSETQ. This chain's CDR3 is CASGATSSSDAPDGYTF. The CDR3 region has the DNA TGCGCCAGCGGGGCGACCTCTAGTTCGGACGCGCCGGACGGCTACACCTTC.

The rearrangement uses TRBV28 and TRBJ2-5; a possible D gene is TRBD1 (6 bases). Trimming removed 3 bases from V and 0 bases from J, with 8 bases in between. CDR3 length: 14 residues. CDR1 is MDHEN, CDR2 SYDVKM, per germline. The CDR3 loop is CASSFGTYQETQYF. The CDR3 DNA reads TGTGCCAGCAGTTTCGGGACATACCAAGAGACCCAGTACTTC.

This clone was found a few times. The chain links TRBV9 to TRBJ2-3; 9 nucleotides match TRBD2. With 2 bases clipped from V and 2 bases from J, the junction kept 9 bases outside the gene matches. In germline, CDR1 is SGDLS, CDR2 YYNGEE. CDR3 length: 17 residues. CDR3 in DNA: TGTGCCAGCAGCGTCTTCTCTAGCGGGACCTCCACAGATACGCAGTATTTT. Its translation: CASSVFSSGTSTDTQYF.

The chain combines TRBV7-3 with TRBJ1-1; TRBD1 agrees at 7 bases. The V gene's germline CDR1 is SGHTA and CDR2 FQGTGA. The CDR3 sequence is 13 residues long. Losses at the gene ends were 5 bases for V and 1 base for J; bases not matched to a gene: 1. The CDR3 protein is CASSRTGNTEAFF. CDR3 bases: TGTGCCAGCAGCCGGACAGGGAACACTGAAGCTTTCTTT.

The V gene is TRBV7-2, the J gene TRBJ2-4, with a weak D call TRBD2 (6 bases). The V end lost 5 bases, the J end lost 3 bases, and 14 bases lay between the germline ends. Germline V CDR1 and CDR2: SGHTA, FQGNSA. The CDR3 has 15 residues. The CDR3 DNA sequence: TGTGCCAGCAGCATCGACCCCGGGAGCAAAAACATTCAGTACTTC. Protein sequence: CASSIDPGSKNIQYF.

The chain employs TRBV30 and TRBJ2-7; perhaps TRBD2 as D (7 bases). The CDR3 spans 15 residues. The ends were cut back, 1 base at V and 5 bases at J, with 18 bases in the middle. Germline-derived CDR1 and CDR2 are GTSNPN and SVGIG (reference sequence). This CDR3 is CAWSAERGGRDEQYF. The DNA of the CDR3 is TGTGCCTGGAGTGCCGAGAGGGGGGGAAGAGACGAGCAGTACTTC. The full variable domain, in which reference TRBV30 and TRBJ2-7 provide the parts outside the CDR3, is SQTIHQWPATLVQPVGSPLSLECTVEGTSNPNLYWYRQAAGRGLQLLFYSVGIGQISSEVPQNLSASRPQDRQFILSSKKLLLSDSGFYLCAWSAERGGRDEQYFGPGTRLTVT.

The rearrangement uses TRBV6-5 and TRBJ1-3, with 8 bases matching TRBD1. V lost 6 bases to trimming and J lost 4 bases; unmatched junction nucleotides: 5. The CDR3 loop spans 14 amino acids. Germline assignment: CDR1 MNHEY and CDR2 SVGAGI. The CDR3 DNA sequence: TGTGCCAGCAGATTACAGGGGGAAGGAAACACCATATATTTT. Translating it yields CASRLQGEGNTIYF.

V is TRBV15 and J is TRBJ2-7, with TRBD1 matching over 9 bases. Germline loops: CDR1 LNHNV, CDR2 YYDKDF (reference sequence). This CDR3 is 14 amino acids long. Germline trimming cut 3 bases from V and 2 bases from J; bases unmatched to any gene: 2. CDR3 sequence reads: CATSRDRGTYEQYF. In DNA form, the CDR3 reads TGTGCCACCAGCAGGGACAGGGGTACCTACGAGCAGTACTTC.

This clone has a handful of counts. The V gene is TRBV4-3, the J gene TRBJ2-7; D is perhaps TRBD1 (7 bases). This CDR3 spans 16 amino acids. V lost 0 bases to trimming and J lost 3 bases, with 15 bases between them. CDR1 and CDR2 (germline): LGHNA, YSLEER. CDR3 DNA: TGCGCCAGCAGCCAAGACTCAGGGGGAGGTGTCTACGAGCAGTACTTC. Translation gives CASSQDSGGGVYEQYF.

This chain joins TRBV10-3 and TRBJ2-5; 13 positions match TRBD2. V lost 8 bases to trimming and J lost 2 bases; unmatched junction nucleotides: 2. The CDR3 runs 14 residues. Germline V gene lookup returns CDR1 ENHRY and CDR2 SYGVKD. The CDR3 sequence: CAIGLAGVQETQYF. In DNA, the CDR3 is TGTGCCATCGGACTAGCGGGGGTACAAGAGACCCAGTACTTC.

This clone came up a few times. This chain links TRBV4-2 with TRBJ1-3; unclear D gene. CDR1 and CDR2 (germline): LGHNA, YNFKEQ. Trimming took off 3 bases at V and 0 bases at J, with 6 bases between the two ends. This CDR3 has 14 residues. This CDR3 reads CASSQAGSGNTIYF. Here the CDR3 DNA reads TGTGCCAGCAGCCAGGCTGGCTCTGGAAACACCATATATTTT.

This clone was observed a handful of times. The genes are TRBV28 and TRBJ2-5, with D perhaps TRBD1 (5 bases). Per the germline V gene, CDR1 is MDHEN and CDR2 is SYDVKM. The CDR3 consists of 11 residues. Trimming took off 5 bases at V and 8 bases at J, with 9 bases between the two ends. The CDR3 region has the DNA TGTGCCAGCAGTCCTCGGACAACCCAGTACTTC. Amino acid sequence: CASSPRTTQYF.

This chain uses TRBV11-2 with TRBJ1-2; 8 bases agree with TRBD1. The trim removed 5 bases at V and 3 bases at J, leaving 5 bases unmatched. The germline V gene has CDR1 SGHAT and CDR2 FQNNGV. The CDR3 runs 14 residues. The CDR3 reads CASSKGQGDYGYTF. DNA of the CDR3: TGTGCCAGCAGCAAAGGACAGGGAGACTATGGCTACACCTTC.

The V and J genes are TRBV4-3 and TRBJ1-2, with TRBD1 identical over 10 bases. CDR3 length: 15 amino acids. Trimming removed 3 bases from V and 7 bases from J; junction bases left unmatched: 8. Germline V gene data show CDR1 as LGHNA and CDR2 as YSLEER. CDR3 nucleotides: TGCGCCAGCAGCCACCCCGGGACAGGGGTGGCTGGCTACACCTTC. It yields the protein CASSHPGTGVAGYTF.

This sequence joins TRBV15 and TRBJ1-1, with TRBD1 as a possible D gene (6 bases). The V end was cut by 4 bases, the J end by 2 bases, with 8 bases between. Germline lookup yields CDR1 LNHNV and CDR2 YYDKDF (reference sequence). The length of the CDR3 is 13 residues. The CDR3 sequence is CATSKGVNTEAFF. In nucleotides, the CDR3 is TGTGCCACCAGCAAGGGGGTTAACACTGAAGCTTTCTTT.

V is TRBV7-2 and J is TRBJ2-7; TRBD2 aligns across 7 bases. Trimming cost V 5 bases and J 6 bases; bases outside gene matches: 7. From germline, CDR1 is SGHTA and CDR2 FQGNSA. This CDR3 comprises 13 residues. The CDR3 sequence: CASSTGAGSEQYF. CDR3 coding DNA: TGTGCCAGCAGCACTGGAGCGGGAAGCGAGCAGTACTTC.

Only a few counts were recorded for this clone. The rearrangement uses TRBV18 and TRBJ2-3, with D unresolved. V lost 3 bases to trimming and J lost 4 bases, with 5 bases between them. The CDR3 length is 12 residues. CDR1 KGHSH and CDR2 LQKENI come from the germline V gene. DNA of the CDR3: TGTGCCAGCTCACCCCTCCCAGATACGCAGTATTTT. It is translated as CASSPLPDTQYF.